This entry lists 29 T cell receptor beta chains sequenced from one sample in a study of blood T cell repertoires in COVID-19. TCRdb's copy holds only in-frame clones and misses some; the assay was immunoSEQ multiplex PCR. The sample holds about 310,000 clones, roughly 88% seen once. Specimen: PBMCs or T cells enriched from blood (not recorded which). Receptor source: a man aged 25 to 40 who had recovered from COVID-19.

The count of this clone is one. CDR3 coding DNA: TGTGCCAGCAGATCGGGACAGGGCAGTGGCTACACCTTC. It is translated as CASRSGQGSGYTF. This rearrangement joins TRBV6-5 to TRBJ1-2, with 9 bases lining up with TRBD1. V gave up 6 bases and J gave up 7 bases; unmatched junction bases: 6. This CDR3 has 13 residues. Germline V gene data show CDR1 as MNHEY and CDR2 as SVGAGI.

CDR3 region: CASSLETASSTDTQYF. CDR3 in DNA: TGTGCCAGCAGCTTGGAGACAGCTTCGTCCACAGATACGCAGTATTTT. The chain joins TRBV5-8 to TRBJ2-3, with D possibly TRBD1 on 5 matching bases. There are 16 residues in the CDR3. The V gene's germline CDR1 is SGHTS and CDR2 YDEGEE. Deletions cut 0 bases from V and 2 bases from J, with 13 bases between.

The chain is built from TRBV19 and TRBJ1-1; 7 bases align to TRBD1. The CDR3 spans 16 residues. With 6 bases clipped from V and 1 base from J, the junction kept 11 bases outside the gene matches. CDR1 and CDR2 from the germline V gene are LNHDA and SQIVND (reference sequence). This CDR3 is CASRTTPGGWNTEAFF. The CDR3 nucleotides are TGTGCCAGTAGAACGACCCCAGGGGGATGGAACACTGAAGCTTTCTTT.

The J gene is TRBJ2-1, the V gene TRBV7-3, with D unresolved. The CDR3 is made up of 14 amino acids. Germline V gene data show CDR1 as SGHTA and CDR2 as FQGTGA. V shed 0 bases and J shed 0 bases, with 3 bases lying between them. The DNA of the CDR3 is TGTGCCAGCAGCTTAACACACTCCTACAATGAGCAGTTCTTC. Protein sequence: CASSLTHSYNEQFF.

V usage is TRBV7-9 and J usage is TRBJ1-1, with D tentatively TRBD1 (6 bases). Germline assignment: CDR1 SEHNR and CDR2 FQNEAQ (reference sequence). The length of the CDR3 is 13 residues. Trimming cost V 3 bases and J 1 base, with 6 bases left between them. The CDR3 DNA is TGTGCCAGCAGCTTGACAGGGAACACTGAAGCTTTCTTT. This translates into CASSLTGNTEAFF.

This clone was counted a single time. The rearrangement uses TRBV24-1 and TRBJ2-2; no clear D. Germline V gene lookup returns CDR1 KGHDR and CDR2 SFDVKD. This CDR3 spans 14 amino acids. Trimming took off 7 bases at V and 5 bases at J, with 13 bases between the two ends. CDR3 coding DNA: TGTGCCACCAGCCAGGCTTTGGGTACCGGGGAGCTGTTTTTT. Translated: CATSQALGTGELFF.

This rearrangement joins TRBV30 to TRBJ2-3; D possibly corresponds to TRBD2 (5 bases). This CDR3 region has 12 residues. Trimming stripped 2 bases from V and 6 bases from J, with 9 bases between. Germline V lookup: CDR1 GTSNPN, CDR2 SVGIG (reference sequence). The CDR3 DNA follows: TGTGCCTGGAGTCCACGGGGTGATACGCAGTATTTT. Translated: CAWSPRGDTQYF.

This clone was counted a single time. The rearrangement links TRBV27 to TRBJ1-1; TRBD1 aligns across 8 bases. With V trimmed by 7 bases and J by 5 bases, 9 bases remained unmatched. Germline V gives CDR1 MNHEY, CDR2 SMNVEV (reference sequence). The CDR3 consists of 14 residues. CDR3 residues: CASTLGQGGTEAFF. The CDR3 bases are TGTGCCAGCACCCTTGGACAGGGAGGGACTGAAGCTTTCTTT.

The V gene is TRBV27, the J gene TRBJ1-3; no clear D gene. This CDR3 contains 16 residues. The germline gives CDR1 MNHEY, CDR2 SMNVEV (reference sequence). The ends were cut back, 1 base at V and 0 bases at J, with 10 bases in the middle. The CDR3 is CASSLYPPGSGNTIYF. CDR3 sequence (DNA): TGTGCCAGCAGTTTATATCCGCCCGGCTCTGGAAACACCATATATTTT.

This rearrangement joins TRBV6-5 to TRBJ1-2; D not certain. The length of the CDR3 is 11 residues. The germline gives CDR1 MNHEY, CDR2 SVGAGI. V shed 10 bases and J shed 6 bases, with 12 bases lying between them. CDR3 DNA sequence: TGTGCCACGGGTCCGGGGAATGGCTACACCTTC. It specifies CATGPGNGYTF.

This rearrangement joins TRBV7-2 to TRBJ2-7; a weak D match, TRBD1 (5 bases). The CDR3 extends over 16 amino acids. CDR1 is SGHTA and CDR2 is FQGNSA in the germline V gene. Deletions cut 1 base from V and 0 bases from J, with 13 bases between. CDR3: CASSLGPGRPSYEQYF. DNA for the CDR3: TGTGCCAGCAGCTTAGGGCCAGGGCGCCCCTCCTACGAGCAGTACTTC.

The rearrangement joins TRBV2 to TRBJ1-5; tentatively, D is TRBD1 (6 bases). The V gene's germline CDR1 is SNHLY and CDR2 FYNNEI. There are 17 residues in the CDR3. The V and J ends lost 3 bases and 2 bases respectively, with 17 bases between them. The CDR3: CASSDGLKGDGNQPQHF. The DNA for the CDR3 is TGTGCCAGCAGTGACGGCCTAAAGGGGGATGGCAATCAGCCCCAGCATTTT.

V and J are TRBV5-8 and TRBJ2-5, with 9 bases matching TRBD1. V shed 0 bases and J 5 bases; nucleotides not matched to a gene: 8. Germline lookup yields CDR1 SGHTS and CDR2 YDEGEE. This CDR3 has 16 amino acids. Here the CDR3 DNA reads TGTGCCAGCAGCTTGGGGGGACAGGGTAGGATGGAGACCCAGTACTTC. This sequence encodes CASSLGGQGRMETQYF.

The chain uses TRBV2 and TRBJ1-6, with D possibly being TRBD1 (6 bases). The CDR3 length is 15 residues. Trimming took 4 bases from V and 6 from J, leaving 13 bases between them. CDR1 and CDR2 from the germline V gene are SNHLY and FYNNEI. The CDR3, as DNA: TGTGCCAGCAGTGCCCGGACAGTTATTAATTCACCCCTCCACTTT. Amino acid sequence: CASSARTVINSPLHF.

The rearrangement joins TRBV4-1 to TRBJ2-1, with D unclear. This CDR3 is built from 13 residues. Trimming left V 1 base short and J 8 bases short, with 9 bases between. Germline lookup yields CDR1 MGHRA and CDR2 YSYEKL. For the CDR3, the DNA is TGCGCCAGCAGCCAAGGAGCTAGGCATGAGCAGTTCTTC. It codes for CASSQGARHEQFF.

CDR3 sequence reads: CASSSSPGQQIYGYTF. CDR3 nucleotides: TGTGCCAGCAGCTCCAGCCCGGGACAGCAAATCTATGGCTACACCTTC. V gene TRBV7-9 combines with J gene TRBJ1-2; TRBD1 matches 7 bases. The length of the CDR3 is 16 residues. The trim removed 4 bases at V and 4 bases at J, leaving 12 bases unmatched. The germline V gene has CDR1 SEHNR and CDR2 FQNEAQ (reference sequence).

This clone was recorded once. This chain uses TRBV7-6 with TRBJ1-4; D unclear. The CDR3 is 15 amino acids. Per germline, CDR1 SGHVS and CDR2 FNYEAQ. Between the trimmed V and J ends, which lost 4 bases and 7 bases, there was a span of 16 bases. The CDR3, as DNA: TGTGCCAGCAGCTCAGTCGGTGGTCCGGGTGAAAAACTGTTTTTT. Protein: CASSSVGGPGEKLFF.

This rearrangement joins TRBV6-5 to TRBJ1-2; D may be TRBD1 (5 bases). V was shortened by 0 bases and J by 8 bases, with 13 bases between the two germline ends. This CDR3 contains 14 residues. Germline CDR1 MNHEY, CDR2 SVGAGI. Here the CDR3 reads CASSYSTGPAGYTF. In DNA form, the CDR3 reads TGTGCCAGCAGTTACTCAACAGGTCCGGCGGGCTACACCTTC.

The chain links TRBV5-4 to TRBJ2-3, with D perhaps TRBD2 (7 bases). V gave up 4 bases and J gave up 0 bases, with 12 bases separating them. Germline CDR1 SGHNT, CDR2 YYREEE (reference sequence). The CDR3 extends over 15 amino acids. The DNA of the CDR3 is TGTGCCAGCAGCGGGGGGGCGAGAAGCACAGATACGCAGTATTTT. Its protein is CASSGGARSTDTQYF.

Only one count was recorded for this clone. V is TRBV18 and J is TRBJ2-1; 8 positions agree with TRBD2. J gave up 2 bases and V 6 bases, and 12 bases lay outside the gene matches. Germline loops: CDR1 KGHSH, CDR2 LQKENI. CDR3 size: 17 residues. For the CDR3, the DNA is TGTGCCAGCTCTCTAACGGGCGGGGGGATCACCTACAATGAGCAGTTCTTC. Amino acid sequence: CASSLTGGGITYNEQFF.

The V gene is TRBV5-4, the J gene TRBJ2-5; 9 bases align to TRBD2. Germline-derived CDR1 and CDR2 are SGHNT and YYREEE (reference sequence). This CDR3 is 15 amino acids long. The junction had 11 bases not matched to a gene; V was cut back by 7 bases and J by 4 bases. The CDR3 bases are TGTGCCAGCGGCCGCGGGGGGGCATCTTTAGAGACCCAGTACTTC. Its translation is CASGRGGASLETQYF.

The chain links TRBV2 to TRBJ1-6; D is unresolved. The CDR3 covers 16 residues. The ends were cut back, 2 bases at V and 7 bases at J, with 15 bases in the middle. CDR1 and CDR2 from the germline V gene are SNHLY and FYNNEI. The CDR3 region has the DNA TGTGCCAGCAGTGAAAACCATCCAACATTAAATTCACCCCTCCACTTT. Its translation is CASSENHPTLNSPLHF.

The chain recombines TRBV5-1 with TRBJ2-2, with 9 nucleotides matching TRBD1. Per germline, CDR1 SGHRS and CDR2 YFSETQ. The length of the CDR3 is 16 residues. The V segment lost 3 bases and the J segment 0 bases; nucleotides outside the gene matches: 3. The CDR3 loop is CASSWDRAPNTGELFF. The CDR3 DNA reads as TGCGCCAGCAGCTGGGACAGGGCCCCGAACACCGGGGAGCTGTTTTTT. The full variable domain, rest sourced from reference TRBV5-1 and TRBJ2-2, is KAGVTQTPRYLIKTRGQQVTLSCSPISGHRSVSWYQQTPGQGLQFLFEYFSETQRNKGNFPGRFSGRQFSNSRSEMNVSTLELGDSALYLCASSWDRAPNTGELFFGEGSRLTVL.

This chain joins TRBV5-4 and TRBJ2-3; 11 nucleotides align to TRBD2. Germline CDR1 and CDR2: SGHNT and YYREEE (reference sequence). Trimming removed 4 bases from V and 3 bases from J; junction bases left unmatched: 7. CDR3 length: 16 residues. CDR3 DNA: TGTGCCAGCAGCCCATTGGGACTAGCGGTTACAGATACGCAGTATTTT. Translated, it gives CASSPLGLAVTDTQYF.

The J gene is TRBJ1-2, the V gene TRBV11-3; 10 nucleotides match TRBD1. CDR3 size: 19 residues. The germline gives CDR1 SGHNT, CDR2 YENEEA. V trimming: 0 bases; J trimming: 4 bases; junction bases outside the gene matches: 14. The CDR3 protein is CASSLDRGSTGGAGYGYTF. CDR3 DNA sequence: TGTGCCAGCAGCTTAGATCGGGGGTCGACAGGGGGCGCAGGCTATGGCTACACCTTC.

This clone has a handful of counts. V is TRBV2 and J is TRBJ1-5; unclear D gene. CDR1 is SNHLY and CDR2 is FYNNEI in the germline V gene. Deletions cut 6 bases from V and 4 bases from J, with 19 bases between. The CDR3 length is 16 residues. The CDR3 is CASRAFSTSRNQPQHF. Here the CDR3 DNA reads TGTGCCAGCAGGGCCTTTTCGACCTCGCGGAATCAGCCCCAGCATTTT.

V gene TRBV7-9 combines with J gene TRBJ1-4; TRBD1 might be the D (5 bases). Germline CDR1 is SEHNR and CDR2 is FQNEAQ (reference sequence). Trimming pared 1 base from V and 0 bases from J, leaving 12 bases between. This CDR3 has 17 residues. CDR3 residues: CASSLVPGYATNEKLFF. The CDR3 nucleotides read TGTGCCAGCAGCTTAGTCCCAGGGTACGCAACTAATGAAAAACTGTTTTTT. Full variable domain (remainder filled in from reference TRBV7-9 and TRBJ1-4): DTGVSQNPRHKITKRGQNVTFRCDPISEHNRLYWYRQTLGQGPEFLTYFQNEAQLEKSRLLSDRFSAERPKGSFSTLEIQRTEQGDSAMYLCASSLVPGYATNEKLFFGSGTQLSVL.

The chain employs TRBV5-1 and TRBJ1-1; 7 nucleotides match TRBD1. With 4 bases clipped from V and 1 base from J, the junction kept 4 bases outside the gene matches. This CDR3 is built from 14 residues. CDR1 is SGHRS, CDR2 YFSETQ, per germline. CDR3 protein: CASSPQGKNTEAFF. CDR3 sequence (DNA): TGCGCCAGCAGCCCACAGGGGAAGAACACTGAAGCTTTCTTT.

This rearrangement joins TRBV2 to TRBJ1-2; 9 bases align to TRBD1. CDR1 SNHLY and CDR2 FYNNEI come from the germline V gene. This CDR3 is built from 14 residues. The junction had 5 bases not matched to a gene; V was cut back by 2 bases and J by 7 bases. This CDR3 reads CASSELSGQGGYTF. CDR3 DNA: TGTGCCAGCAGTGAATTGTCGGGACAGGGTGGCTACACCTTC.